This record looks at one T cell receptor (beta chain) sequence and its context. The antigen remains unidentified. Germline V gene data show CDR1 as SGHRS and CDR2 as YFSETQ. With 8 bases clipped from V and 5 bases from J, the junction kept 8 bases outside the gene matches. The CDR3 has 14 residues. This sample was taken from a study of cytomegalovirus exposure and HLA in healthy donors. Across the study: Most genotyped donors, 75% to 85% of around 370, had Caucasian-associated genetic ancestry. Findings and limits, study-wide: A previous analysis found most TCR beta V segments productive roughly 87% or roughly 30% of the time. Sequence variants that were highly shared formed a cluster that was likely a sequencing artifact. It was reported in a later analysis that an Asian-associated ancestry cluster showed fewer N-insertions than the roughly 670-donor mean.

Primers included in the PCR were 60 Vbeta and 13 Jbeta primers. TCRdb's copy holds only in-frame clones and misses some; the assay was immunoSEQ multiplex PCR. The sample has some 180,000 clones; just under 80% are singletons. The origin of this receptor is a woman aged 25-40 years in good health and CMV-seronegative. The chain carries TRBV5-1 and TRBJ2-5, with TRBD2 identical over 11 bases. Sequencing used PBMCs. CDR3 bases: TGCGCCAGTAATAGCGGGGGGGCCCGTGAGACCCAGTACTTC. The encoded protein is CASNSGGARETQYF.